These T cell receptor beta chains were read from a single sample in a study of Ad26.COV2.S vaccination and SARS-CoV-2 variants. Sequencing used immunoSEQ multiplex PCR; TCRdb keeps in-frame clones, though not all of them. The sample contains about 440,000 clones, roughly 87% of which appear only once. This material consisted of peripheral blood, taken in a trial of Ad26.COV2.S vaccine versus placebo. These TCRs come from a person aged 18 to 59 who received the Ad26.COV2.S COVID-19 vaccine or a placebo. The CDR3 runs from the conserved cysteine through the conserved F or W. Fields, in order: clone size, V gene, D gene, J gene, CDR3 DNA, CDR3 protein. D genes are given only for firm matches. Clone size appears in some rows only: once, few, many, or a class for an expanded clone.

abundance: NA; v_gene: TRBV7-9; d_gene: NA; j_gene: TRBJ2-3; CDR3nt: TGTGCCAGCAGCCTTAGATGGGATTCCCTTAGCACAGATACGCAGTATTTT; CDR3aa: CASSLRWDSLSTDTQYF
abundance: NA; v_gene: TRBV13; d_gene: TRBD2; j_gene: TRBJ2-1; CDR3nt: TGTGCCAGCAGCTTAGCCTCTAGCGGGCGTACCTACAATGAGCAGTTCTTC; CDR3aa: CASSLASSGRTYNEQFF
abundance: NA; v_gene: TRBV7-9; d_gene: TRBD2; j_gene: TRBJ2-3; CDR3nt: TGTGCCAGCAGCCCATCGGGGGGTAGCACAGATACGCAGTATTTT; CDR3aa: CASSPSGGSTDTQYF
abundance: few; v_gene: TRBV7-9; d_gene: NA; j_gene: TRBJ1-3; CDR3nt: TGTGCCAGCAGCTTAGCGCGGGGCTCTGGAAACACCATATATTTT; CDR3aa: CASSLARGSGNTIYF
abundance: NA; v_gene: TRBV5-3; d_gene: NA; j_gene: TRBJ1-6; CDR3nt: TGTGCCAGAAGCCGCGGGGGTTTTGAGCATTCACCCCTCCACTTT; CDR3aa: CARSRGGFEHSPLHF
abundance: NA; v_gene: TRBV11-1; d_gene: NA; j_gene: TRBJ2-7; CDR3nt: TGTGCCAGCAGCCTAAGGACGAGCTCCTACGAGCAGTACTTC; CDR3aa: CASSLRTSSYEQYF
abundance: NA; v_gene: TRBV7-2; d_gene: TRBD2; j_gene: TRBJ2-1; CDR3nt: TGTGCCAGCTGGGGGGGGGATGAGCAGTTCTTC; CDR3aa: CASWGGDEQFF
abundance: NA; v_gene: TRBV18; d_gene: NA; j_gene: TRBJ2-2; CDR3nt: TGTGCCAGCTCACCAACTATGCCCGGGGAGCTGTTTTTT; CDR3aa: CASSPTMPGELFF
abundance: NA; v_gene: TRBV5-6; d_gene: NA; j_gene: TRBJ2-5; CDR3nt: TGTGCCAGCAGCTTGGGGACGGGGACCCTGGCCCAGTACTTC; CDR3aa: CASSLGTGTLAQYF
abundance: NA; v_gene: TRBV6-5; d_gene: TRBD2; j_gene: TRBJ2-1; CDR3nt: TGTGCCAGCAGGCCTGCGGGACTAGCCTACGATGAGCAGTTCTTC; CDR3aa: CASRPAGLAYDEQFF
abundance: NA; v_gene: TRBV9; d_gene: NA; j_gene: TRBJ1-1; CDR3nt: TGTGCCAGCAGCCCGGGGGGGGCGAACACTGAAGCTTTCTTT; CDR3aa: CASSPGGANTEAFF
abundance: NA; v_gene: TRBV13; d_gene: NA; j_gene: TRBJ2-1; CDR3nt: TGTGCCAGCAGCTTAGGCGGTTGGGGAGGCTACAATGAGCAGTTCTTC; CDR3aa: CASSLGGWGGYNEQFF
abundance: NA; v_gene: TRBV7-9; d_gene: TRBD2; j_gene: TRBJ2-7; CDR3nt: TGTGCCAGCAGCTTAGGATACGGGACTAGCGGGTCCCAGTACTTC; CDR3aa: CASSLGYGTSGSQYF
abundance: NA; v_gene: TRBV9; d_gene: NA; j_gene: TRBJ1-3; CDR3nt: TGTGCCAGCAGCGTAACGCCCGACTCTGGAAACACCATATATTTT; CDR3aa: CASSVTPDSGNTIYF
abundance: NA; v_gene: TRBV27; d_gene: NA; j_gene: TRBJ2-1; CDR3nt: TGTGCCAGCAGTCTCAGCGGACAGAGGACTTACAATGAGCAGTTCTTC; CDR3aa: CASSLSGQRTYNEQFF
abundance: NA; v_gene: TRBV28; d_gene: TRBD1; j_gene: TRBJ1-2; CDR3nt: TGTGCCAGCAGCCGTGGACAGGGGGCGATCGGCTACACCTTC; CDR3aa: CASSRGQGAIGYTF
abundance: once; v_gene: TRBV7-3; d_gene: NA; j_gene: TRBJ1-6; CDR3nt: TGTGCCAGCAGCTTAACTGACGGGAGGAATTCACCCCTCCACTTT; CDR3aa: CASSLTDGRNSPLHF
abundance: NA; v_gene: TRBV28; d_gene: TRBD2; j_gene: TRBJ2-3; CDR3nt: TGTGCCAGCAGTTTAGTTGAGCGGGAGGTCTCGCAGTATTTT; CDR3aa: CASSLVEREVSQYF
abundance: NA; v_gene: TRBV27; d_gene: TRBD2; j_gene: TRBJ2-1; CDR3nt: TGTGCCAGCAGCCGGACTAGCGCAGACAATGAGCAGTTCTTC; CDR3aa: CASSRTSADNEQFF
abundance: NA; v_gene: TRBV4-2; d_gene: NA; j_gene: TRBJ2-5; CDR3nt: TGTGCCAGCAGCCAAGGGATGGATGGGACCCAGTACTTC; CDR3aa: CASSQGMDGTQYF
abundance: NA; v_gene: TRBV7-3; d_gene: TRBD1; j_gene: TRBJ2-7; CDR3nt: TGTGCCAGCAGCCCACGGACAGGATACGAGCAGTACTTC; CDR3aa: CASSPRTGYEQYF
abundance: few; v_gene: TRBV4-1; d_gene: NA; j_gene: TRBJ2-6; CDR3nt: TGCGCCAGCAGTTTGGGGGGATCTGGGGCCAACGTCCTGACTTTC; CDR3aa: CASSLGGSGANVLTF
abundance: NA; v_gene: TRBV7-6; d_gene: TRBD2; j_gene: TRBJ2-5; CDR3nt: TGTGCCAGCAGCCATGGGACTAGCGGGAGTTTTCCCCTCCGGGGGGAGACCCAGTACTTC; CDR3aa: CASSHGTSGSFPLRGETQYF
abundance: once; v_gene: TRBV5-6; d_gene: TRBD1; j_gene: TRBJ2-5; CDR3nt: TGTGCCAGCAGCTCGGACAGGTCACTTTACCAAGAGACCCAGTACTTC; CDR3aa: CASSSDRSLYQETQYF
abundance: NA; v_gene: TRBV27; d_gene: NA; j_gene: TRBJ2-7; CDR3nt: TGTGCCAGCAGTTTATACGGCTACGAGCAGTACTTC; CDR3aa: CASSLYGYEQYF
abundance: NA; v_gene: TRBV30; d_gene: NA; j_gene: TRBJ2-2; CDR3nt: TGTGCCGCGCTGGGGGGAGGCACCGGGGAGCTGTTTTTT; CDR3aa: CAALGGGTGELFF
abundance: NA; v_gene: TRBV9; d_gene: TRBD2; j_gene: TRBJ2-2; CDR3nt: TGTGCCAGCAGCCCGAGCGGGAGTAGTACCGGGGAGCTGTTTTTT; CDR3aa: CASSPSGSSTGELFF
abundance: NA; v_gene: TRBV15; d_gene: NA; j_gene: TRBJ2-3; CDR3nt: TGTGCCACCAGCAGAGAAGACAGACCCACAGATACGCAGTATTTT; CDR3aa: CATSREDRPTDTQYF
abundance: NA; v_gene: TRBV5-5; d_gene: TRBD2; j_gene: TRBJ2-7; CDR3nt: TGTGCCAGCAGCTTAGGGCTAGCGGGGACTGGGCACGAGCAGTACTTC; CDR3aa: CASSLGLAGTGHEQYF
abundance: NA; v_gene: TRBV9; d_gene: NA; j_gene: TRBJ1-2; CDR3nt: TGTGCCAGCAGGGAAGGGACTGCCTATGGCTACACCTTC; CDR3aa: CASREGTAYGYTF
abundance: NA; v_gene: TRBV28; d_gene: NA; j_gene: TRBJ2-1; CDR3nt: TGTGCCAGCAGTCAGCTAGCGTACAATGAGCAGTTCTTC; CDR3aa: CASSQLAYNEQFF
abundance: NA; v_gene: TRBV7-9; d_gene: TRBD1; j_gene: TRBJ2-1; CDR3nt: TGTGCCAGCAGCTTACCCCCATCGGGACAGGGACTCAATGAGCAGTTCTTC; CDR3aa: CASSLPPSGQGLNEQFF
abundance: NA; v_gene: TRBV6-6; d_gene: TRBD1; j_gene: TRBJ1-5; CDR3nt: TGTGCCAGCAGTCGGACAGGGGGCTTGGGTAGCAATCAGCCCCAGCATTTT; CDR3aa: CASSRTGGLGSNQPQHF